Listed below are T cell receptor beta chains from one sample, sequenced in a study of T-cell memory formation after mild COVID-19. TCRdb ran MiXCR on the 5' RACE reads and lists one entry per CDR3 protein. The sample has a few hundred thousand distinct CDR3 sequences; around 15% are singletons. Sequencing was done on a sample of PBMCs or a T cell subset sorted from them (not recorded which). All receptors come from a man in his late teens or twenties who had mild COVID-19 (a few samples of this study predate the infection). Cell type and time point are not known. Each CDR3 is given with its conserved first and last residue. Fields, in order: clone size, V gene, J gene, D gene, CDR3 protein, CDR3 DNA. D genes are given only for firm matches. The size of a clone is reported for some rows only, either as once, few or many, or as a class for expanded clones.

-,TRBV5-1,TRBJ2-2,TRBD2,CASSLRTSENGELFF,TGCGCCAGCAGCTTGCGGACTAGCGAGAACGGGGAGCTGTTTTTT
-,TRBV20-1,TRBJ2-3,-,CSALSAGSTDTQYF,TGCAGTGCCCTATCGGCGGGGAGCACAGATACGCAGTATTTT
-,TRBV5-1,TRBJ2-3,-,CASSLDRETDTQYF,TGCGCCAGCAGCTTGGACAGGGAAACAGATACGCAGTATTTT
many,TRBV24-1,TRBJ1-1,-,CATSDPNTEAFF,TGTGCCACCAGTGACCCCAACACTGAAGCTTTCTTT
few,TRBV20-1,TRBJ2-3,-,CSSVGVSTDTQYF,TGCAGCTCGGTGGGCGTTTCCACAGATACGCAGTATTTT
-,TRBV7-2,TRBJ2-5,-,CASSLEFQETQYF,TGTGCCAGCAGCTTAGAATTCCAAGAGACCCAGTACTTC
few,TRBV7-9,TRBJ2-1,TRBD2,CASSLGFRGGAPEQFF,TGTGCCAGCAGCTTAGGGTTCCGCGGGGGGGCCCCCGAGCAGTTCTTC
-,TRBV20-1,TRBJ1-4,TRBD1,CSARRTGGLEKLFF,TGCAGTGCTAGAAGGACAGGGGGCCTTGAAAAACTGTTTTTT
-,TRBV5-1,TRBJ2-3,TRBD2,CASSPPGSGRTDTQYF,TGCGCCAGCAGCCCCCCGGGTAGCGGGCGCACAGATACGCAGTATTTT
-,TRBV6-2/TRBV6-3,TRBJ1-6,TRBD1,CASSRRDRRLGVSDF,TGTGCCAGCAGTCGCCGGGACAGACGTTTGGGAGTGTCGGACTTT
-,TRBV27,TRBJ2-7,-,CASSFGAPSSYEQYF,TGTGCCAGCAGTTTTGGCGCCCCGAGCTCCTACGAGCAGTACTTC
-,TRBV7-9,TRBJ2-3,-,CASKVGGAADTQYF,TGTGCCTCAAAGGTTGGGGGCGCAGCAGATACGCAGTATTTT
many,TRBV6-4,TRBJ2-3,-,CASSVGQGADTQYF,TGTGCCAGCAGTGTTGGCCAGGGAGCAGATACGCAGTATTTT
-,TRBV5-8,TRBJ1-5,-,CASSPGTWNQPQHF,TGTGCCAGCAGCCCCGGCACATGGAATCAGCCCCAGCATTTT